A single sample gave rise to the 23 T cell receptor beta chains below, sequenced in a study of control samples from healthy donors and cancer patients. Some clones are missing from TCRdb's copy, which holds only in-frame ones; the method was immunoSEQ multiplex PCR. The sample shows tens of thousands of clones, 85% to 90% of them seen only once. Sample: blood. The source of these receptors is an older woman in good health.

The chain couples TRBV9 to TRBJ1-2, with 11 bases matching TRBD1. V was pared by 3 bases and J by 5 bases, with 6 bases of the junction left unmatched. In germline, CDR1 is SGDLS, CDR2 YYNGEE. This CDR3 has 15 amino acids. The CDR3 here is CASSATDRGRYGYTF. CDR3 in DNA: TGTGCCAGCAGCGCGACGGACAGGGGGCGGTATGGCTACACCTTC. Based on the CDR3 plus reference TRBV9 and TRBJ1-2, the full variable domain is DSGVTQTPKHLITATGQRVTLRCSPRSGDLSVYWYQQSLDQGLQFLIQYYNGEERAKGNILERFSAQQFPDLHSELNLSSLELGDSALYFCASSATDRGRYGYTFGSGTRLTVV.

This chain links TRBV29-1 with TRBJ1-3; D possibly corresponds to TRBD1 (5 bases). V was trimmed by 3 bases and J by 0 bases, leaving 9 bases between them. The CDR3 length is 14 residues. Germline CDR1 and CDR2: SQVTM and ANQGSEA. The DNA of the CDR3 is TGCAGCGTTGAGGACACAAGCTCTGGAAACACCATATATTTT. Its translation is CSVEDTSSGNTIYF.

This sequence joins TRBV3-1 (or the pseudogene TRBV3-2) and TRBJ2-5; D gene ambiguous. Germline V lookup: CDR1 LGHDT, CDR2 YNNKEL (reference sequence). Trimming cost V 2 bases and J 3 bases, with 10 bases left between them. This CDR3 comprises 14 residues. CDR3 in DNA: TGTGCCAGCAGCCAAAGGGCCAGTGAAGAGACCCAGTACTTC. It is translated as CASSQRASEETQYF.

CDR3 nucleotide sequence: TGTGCCAGCAGCCATAGACAGCTACGTAATGAAAAACTGTTTTTT. It specifies CASSHRQLRNEKLFF. The genes are TRBV3-1 (or the pseudogene TRBV3-2) and TRBJ1-4, with D possibly being TRBD1 (5 bases). The CDR3 runs to 15 residues. Trimming pared 3 bases from V and 4 bases from J, leaving 12 bases between. Germline CDR1 reads LGHDT; CDR2 reads YNNKEL (reference sequence).

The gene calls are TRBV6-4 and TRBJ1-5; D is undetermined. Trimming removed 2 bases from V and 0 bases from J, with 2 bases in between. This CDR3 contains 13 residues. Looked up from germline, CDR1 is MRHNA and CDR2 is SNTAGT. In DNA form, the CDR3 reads TGTGCCAGCAGTGACGGTAGCAATCAGCCCCAGCATTTT. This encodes CASSDGSNQPQHF.

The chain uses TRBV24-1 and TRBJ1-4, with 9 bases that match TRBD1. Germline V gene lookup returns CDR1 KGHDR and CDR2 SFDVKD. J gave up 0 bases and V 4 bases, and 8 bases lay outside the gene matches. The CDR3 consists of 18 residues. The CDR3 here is CATSEGDRAYATNEKLFF. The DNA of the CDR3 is TGTGCCACCAGTGAAGGGGACAGGGCGTATGCAACTAATGAAAAACTGTTTTTT.

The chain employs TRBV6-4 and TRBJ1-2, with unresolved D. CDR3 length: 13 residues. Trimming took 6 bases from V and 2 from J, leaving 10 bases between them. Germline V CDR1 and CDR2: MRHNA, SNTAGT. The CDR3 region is CASRLGYNYGYTF. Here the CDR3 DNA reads TGTGCCAGCAGGTTAGGGTACAACTATGGCTACACCTTC.

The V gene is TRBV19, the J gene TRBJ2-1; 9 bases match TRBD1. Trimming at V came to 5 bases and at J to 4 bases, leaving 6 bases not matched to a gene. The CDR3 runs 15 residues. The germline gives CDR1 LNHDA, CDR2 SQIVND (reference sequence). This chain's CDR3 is CASSLTGGGYNEQFF. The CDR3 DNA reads TGTGCCAGTAGTTTAACAGGGGGCGGGTACAATGAGCAGTTCTTC.

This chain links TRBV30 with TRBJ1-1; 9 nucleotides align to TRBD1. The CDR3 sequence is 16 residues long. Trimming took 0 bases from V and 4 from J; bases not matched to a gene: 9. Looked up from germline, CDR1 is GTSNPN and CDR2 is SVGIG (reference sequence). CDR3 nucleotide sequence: TGTGCCTGGAGTGTAGGTAACAGGGGGCCTGCCACTGAAGCTTTCTTT. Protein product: CAWSVGNRGPATEAFF.

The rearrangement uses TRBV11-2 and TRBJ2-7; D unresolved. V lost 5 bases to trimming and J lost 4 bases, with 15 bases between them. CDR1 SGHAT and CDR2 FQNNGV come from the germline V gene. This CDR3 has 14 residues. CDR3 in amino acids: CASSPGFPKYEQYF. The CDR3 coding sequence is TGTGCCAGCAGCCCAGGATTCCCGAAGTACGAGCAGTACTTC.

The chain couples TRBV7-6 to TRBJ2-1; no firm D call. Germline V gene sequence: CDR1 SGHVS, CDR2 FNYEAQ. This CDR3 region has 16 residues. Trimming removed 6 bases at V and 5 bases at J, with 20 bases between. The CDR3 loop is CASSSRVLGQNNEQFF. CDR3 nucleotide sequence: TGTGCCAGCAGTTCCCGTGTCCTAGGTCAAAACAATGAGCAGTTCTTC. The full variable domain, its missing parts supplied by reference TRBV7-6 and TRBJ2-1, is GAGVSQSPRYKVTKRGQDVALRCDPISGHVSLYWYRQALGQGPEFLTYFNYEAQQDKSGLPNDRFSAERPEGSISTLTIQRTEQRDSAMYRCASSSRVLGQNNEQFFGPGTRLTVL.

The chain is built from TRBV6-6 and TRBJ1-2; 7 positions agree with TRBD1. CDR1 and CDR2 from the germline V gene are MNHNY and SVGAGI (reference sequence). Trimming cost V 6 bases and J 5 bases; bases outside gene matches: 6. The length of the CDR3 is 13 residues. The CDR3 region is CASSRTGSYGYTF. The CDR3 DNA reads TGTGCCAGCAGCCGGACAGGTTCATATGGCTACACCTTC.

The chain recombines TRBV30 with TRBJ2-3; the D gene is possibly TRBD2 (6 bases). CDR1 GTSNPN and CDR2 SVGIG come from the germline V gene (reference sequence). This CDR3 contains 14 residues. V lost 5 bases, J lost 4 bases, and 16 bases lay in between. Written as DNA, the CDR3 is TGTGCCTGGGTGTCACCCGGAGGGGCAGATACGCAGTATTTT. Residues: CAWVSPGGADTQYF.

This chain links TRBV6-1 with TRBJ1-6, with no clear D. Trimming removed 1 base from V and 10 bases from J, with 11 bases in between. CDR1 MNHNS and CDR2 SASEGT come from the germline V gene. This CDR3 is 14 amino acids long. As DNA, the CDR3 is TGTGCCAGCAGTGAAGTCGTAGGGAGGTCACCCCTCCACTTT. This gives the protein CASSEVVGRSPLHF.

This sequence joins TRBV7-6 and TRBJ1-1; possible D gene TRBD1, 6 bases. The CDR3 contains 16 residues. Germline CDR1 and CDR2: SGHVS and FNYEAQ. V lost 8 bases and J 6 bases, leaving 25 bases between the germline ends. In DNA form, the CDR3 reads TGTGCCAGCTCGGGAGGGGGGCGTTTACAAGTCGCTGAAGCTTTCTTT. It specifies CASSGGGRLQVAEAFF.

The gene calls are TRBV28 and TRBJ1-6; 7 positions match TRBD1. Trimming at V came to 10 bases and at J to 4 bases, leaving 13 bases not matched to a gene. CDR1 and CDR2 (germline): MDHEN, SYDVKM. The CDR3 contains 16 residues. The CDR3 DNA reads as TGTGCCACACATGCCGGAAAGACAGGGTATAATTCACCCCTCCACTTT. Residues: CATHAGKTGYNSPLHF.

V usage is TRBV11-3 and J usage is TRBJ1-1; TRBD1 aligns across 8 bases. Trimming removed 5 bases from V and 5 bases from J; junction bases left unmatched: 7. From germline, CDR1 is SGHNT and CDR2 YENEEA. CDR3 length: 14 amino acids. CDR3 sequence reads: CASSLGQGATEAFF. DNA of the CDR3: TGTGCCAGCAGCCTGGGGCAGGGGGCGACTGAAGCTTTCTTT.

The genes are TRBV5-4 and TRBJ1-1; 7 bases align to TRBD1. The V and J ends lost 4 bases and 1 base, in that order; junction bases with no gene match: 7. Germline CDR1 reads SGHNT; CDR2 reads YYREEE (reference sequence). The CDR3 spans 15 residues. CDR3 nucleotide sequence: TGTGCCAGCAGCGCACGGGACAGCGGGAACACTGAAGCTTTCTTT. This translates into CASSARDSGNTEAFF. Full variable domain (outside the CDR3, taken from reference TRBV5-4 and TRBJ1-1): ETGVTQSPTHLIKTRGQQVTLRCSSQSGHNTVSWYQQALGQGPQFIFQYYREEENGRGNFPPRFSGLQFPNYSSELNVNALELDDSALYLCASSARDSGNTEAFFGQGTRLTVV.

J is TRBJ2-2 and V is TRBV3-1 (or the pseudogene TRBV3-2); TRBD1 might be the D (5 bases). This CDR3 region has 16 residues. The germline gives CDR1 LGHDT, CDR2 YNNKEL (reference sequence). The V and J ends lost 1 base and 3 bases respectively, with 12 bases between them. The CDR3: CASSQVLGLDTGELFF. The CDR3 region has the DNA TGTGCCAGCAGCCAAGTTTTGGGGCTAGACACCGGGGAGCTGTTTTTT.

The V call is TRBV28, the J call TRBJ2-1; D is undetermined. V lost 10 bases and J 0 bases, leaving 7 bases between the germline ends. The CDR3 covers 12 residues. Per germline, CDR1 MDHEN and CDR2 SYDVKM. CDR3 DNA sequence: TGTGCCACCTATAGCTCCTACAATGAGCAGTTCTTC. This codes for CATYSSYNEQFF.

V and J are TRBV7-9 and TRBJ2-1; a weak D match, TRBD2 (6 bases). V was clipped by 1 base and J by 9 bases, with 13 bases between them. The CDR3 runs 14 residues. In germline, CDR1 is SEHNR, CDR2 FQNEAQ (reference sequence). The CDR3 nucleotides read TGTGCCAGCAGCTTAGGCAGGGTGGGAGGTGAGCAGTTCTTC. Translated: CASSLGRVGGEQFF.

CDR3 nucleotides: TGTGCCAGCAGTGAAGGGGGATCCTATAATTCACCCCTCCACTTT. This translates into CASSEGGSYNSPLHF. J is TRBJ1-6 and V is TRBV25-1; perhaps TRBD1 as D (5 bases). The germline CDR1 and CDR2 sequences are MGHDK and SYGVNS. V was trimmed by 2 bases and J by 1 base, leaving 6 bases between them. CDR3 size: 15 residues.

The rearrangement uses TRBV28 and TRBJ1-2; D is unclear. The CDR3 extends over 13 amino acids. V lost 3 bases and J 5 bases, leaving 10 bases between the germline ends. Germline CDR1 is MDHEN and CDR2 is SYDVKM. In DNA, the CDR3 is TGTGCCAGCAGTTTCCGTAGGAGATATGGCTACACCTTC. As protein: CASSFRRRYGYTF.